One sample yielded the 20 T cell receptor beta chains listed below, sequenced in a study of CD8 T cells in Susac syndrome (dated by TCRdb to about 2019). The receptor library was made with the immunoSEQ multiplex PCR assay. RNA was extracted using the RNeasy kit, and roughly 0.5 to 1 ug of the RNA was reverse transcribed with random hexamers. Through fastp at Q25 and MiXCR, TCRdb rebuilt clones from the public reads, retaining in-frame beta chains. Identical CDR3 proteins give one entry, which carries the most common genes and DNA. Within this sample are over 150,000 distinct CDR3 sequences, with around 93% of them counted one time only. The ten largest make up around 0.1% of the sample. The sample consisted of CD4+ T cells from PBMCs. These receptors were collected from a human donor with multiple sclerosis.

This clonotype was observed a few times. V and J are TRBV2 and TRBJ1-5; no definite D call. V lost 3 bases and J lost 0, with 6 bases in between. CDR1 is SNHLY, CDR2 FYNNEI, per germline. The CDR3 sequence is 14 residues long. The CDR3 bases are TGTGCCAGCAGTGATTCTCATAGCAATCAGCCCCAGCATTTT. This gives the protein CASSDSHSNQPQHF.

The J gene is TRBJ1-5, the V gene TRBV4-1, with 9 bases that match TRBD1. Germline CDR1 MGHRA, CDR2 YSYEKL. The CDR3 contains 16 residues. Trimming cost V 4 bases and J 3 bases; bases outside gene matches: 7. CDR3 sequence (DNA): TGCGCCAGCAGCCTCAGACAGGGGGAACACAATCAGCCCCAGCATTTT. Encoded protein: CASSLRQGEHNQPQHF.

This chain joins TRBV11-1 and TRBJ2-7; D may match TRBD1 or TRBD2 (5 bases each). Germline values: CDR1 SGHAT, CDR2 FQDESV (reference sequence). Trimming shortened V by 7 bases and J by 5 bases, and 21 bases separated the two germline ends. This CDR3 has 15 amino acids. CDR3 residues: CASIPRREPAHEQYF. As DNA, the CDR3 is TGTGCCAGCATCCCCCGCAGGGAGCCCGCCCACGAGCAGTACTTC.

The rearrangement links TRBV13 to TRBJ2-7, with D possibly matching TRBD2 (5 bases). Germline CDR1 is PRHDT and CDR2 is FYEKMQ (reference sequence). V was pared by 6 bases and J by 2 bases, with 11 bases between. This CDR3 spans 13 amino acids. The CDR3 protein is CASSSIGTYEQYF. For the CDR3, the DNA is TGTGCCAGCAGTTCTATCGGGACCTACGAGCAGTACTTC.

The rearrangement joins TRBV7-3 to TRBJ2-1; 10 nucleotides match TRBD1. Trimming took 3 bases from V and 10 from J; bases not matched to a gene: 9. This CDR3 spans 15 amino acids. The germline gives CDR1 SGHTA, CDR2 FQGTGA. As DNA, the CDR3 is TGTGCCAGCAGCTTGACCCGACAGGGGGCGACGGAGCAGTTCTTC. Translating it yields CASSLTRQGATEQFF.

The chain links TRBV28 to TRBJ2-1; unclear D gene. Germline loops: CDR1 MDHEN, CDR2 SYDVKM. V lost 3 bases and J 10 bases, leaving 7 bases between the germline ends. This CDR3 contains 11 residues. CDR3 loop: CASSLNVEQFF. CDR3 DNA: TGTGCCAGCAGTTTGAATGTAGAGCAGTTCTTC.

V is TRBV5-1 and J is TRBJ2-3, with D possibly TRBD1 on 6 matching bases. The CDR3 has 14 residues. Trimming stripped 6 bases from V and 4 bases from J, with 15 bases between. Germline CDR1 and CDR2: SGHRS and YFSETQ. The CDR3 sequence: CASMSQGLADTQYF. DNA for the CDR3: TGCGCCAGCATGAGCCAGGGGCTGGCAGATACGCAGTATTTT.

This chain links TRBV20-1 with TRBJ1-2; tentatively, D is TRBD1 (6 bases). This CDR3 is built from 14 residues. The germline gives CDR1 DFQATT, CDR2 SNEGSKA (reference sequence). The V gene lost 1 base and the J gene lost 5 bases, with 14 bases spanning the gap. CDR3 nucleotides: TGCAGTGCTAGAGCGGCGGGGGGCACTTATGGCTACACCTTC. Amino acid sequence: CSARAAGGTYGYTF.

The V call is TRBV4-3, the J call TRBJ1-3, with 8 bases matching TRBD1. Looked up from germline, CDR1 is LGHNA and CDR2 is YSLEER. This CDR3 is 16 amino acids long. J lost 0 bases, V lost 1 base, and 2 bases had no gene match. Here the CDR3 DNA reads TGCGCCAGCAGCCAAGGACAGGGGAGCTCTGGAAACACCATATATTTT. Residues: CASSQGQGSSGNTIYF.

The chain employs TRBV30 and TRBJ1-2, with D perhaps matching TRBD1 (6 bases). There are 16 residues in the CDR3. Between the trimmed V and J ends, which lost 0 bases and 1 base, there was a span of 15 bases. Germline CDR1 and CDR2: GTSNPN and SVGIG (reference sequence). In nucleotides, the CDR3 is TGTGCCTGGAGTGTACTCGGCAGGGGCGGTAACTATGGCTACACCTTC. Amino acids: CAWSVLGRGGNYGYTF.

This chain connects TRBV20-1 to TRBJ1-5, with D perhaps matching TRBD1 (5 bases). This CDR3 is 14 amino acids long. Germline CDR1 is DFQATT and CDR2 is SNEGSKA (reference sequence). Trimming cost V 5 bases and J 5 bases, with 16 bases left between them. The CDR3 protein is CSAPRGGEDQPQHF. The CDR3 DNA follows: TGCAGTGCTCCTCGGGGGGGGGAGGATCAGCCCCAGCATTTT.

J is TRBJ2-1 and V is TRBV19; D call uncertain. The CDR3 has 11 amino acids. The germline CDR1 and CDR2 sequences are LNHDA and SQIVND (reference sequence). The V gene lost 5 bases and the J gene lost 9 bases, with 8 bases spanning the gap. The CDR3 loop is CASSEEFEQFF. The CDR3 DNA reads as TGTGCCAGTAGTGAGGAATTTGAGCAGTTCTTC. The full variable domain, rest sourced from reference TRBV19 and TRBJ2-1, is DGGITQSPKYLFRKEGQNVTLSCEQNLNHDAMYWYRQDPGQGLRLIYYSQIVNDFQKGDIAEGYSVSREKKESFPLTVTSAQKNPTAFYLCASSEEFEQFFGPGTRLTVL.

The chain links TRBV10-2 to TRBJ2-1, with D perhaps TRBD1 or TRBD2 (5 bases each). CDR1 is WSHSY and CDR2 is SAAADI in the germline V gene. Deletions cut 11 bases from V and 16 bases from J, with 24 bases between. This CDR3 comprises 12 residues. The CDR3 nucleotides read TGCGCCTCCAGCCAGGGACCCCGTGCCCTCTTCTTC. Its protein product is CASSQGPRALFF.

The genes are TRBV23-1 and TRBJ2-6, with D possibly TRBD1 on 5 matching bases. TRBV23-1 is given ORF status, its function remaining uncertain. CDR3 length equals 14 residues. Trimming pared 7 bases from V and 4 bases from J, leaving 11 bases between. The CDR3 bases are TGCGCCAGCAAAACAGGTTTAGGGGCCAACGTCCTGACTTTC. Protein sequence: CASKTGLGANVLTF.

The rearrangement links TRBV7-9 to TRBJ1-5; D is uncertain. Trimming removed 5 bases at V and 5 bases at J, with 7 bases between. Germline CDR1 reads SEHNR; CDR2 reads FQNEAQ (reference sequence). The length of the CDR3 is 12 residues. In DNA, the CDR3 is TGTGCCAGCAGCCGGAGGGATCAGCCCCAGCATTTT. This sequence encodes CASSRRDQPQHF.

The rearrangement links TRBV12-3 or TRBV12-4 to TRBJ1-2; tentative D call: TRBD1 (5 bases). There are 14 residues in the CDR3. V was trimmed by 1 base and J by 8 bases, leaving 14 bases between them. CDR3 sequence (DNA): TGTGCCAGCAGTTTAGTGGGGGGAGCCCGGGGCTACACCTTC. Protein: CASSLVGGARGYTF.

This clonotype appeared a single time. This chain joins TRBV14 and TRBJ2-1, with D unclear. Germline assignment: CDR1 SGHDN and CDR2 FVKESK. This CDR3 has 13 residues. Trimming took off 2 bases at V and 4 bases at J, with 6 bases between the two ends. CDR3 protein: CASSQLHYNEQFF. For the CDR3, the DNA is TGTGCCAGCAGCCAATTACATTACAATGAGCAGTTCTTC.

The chain employs TRBV5-1 and TRBJ2-5; TRBD1 or TRBD2 may be the D gene (6 bases each). The germline V gene encodes CDR1 SGHRS and CDR2 YFSETQ. The CDR3 consists of 16 residues. Trimming stripped 3 bases from V and 6 bases from J, with 21 bases between. The DNA for the CDR3 is TGCGCCAGCAGCTCGATAGCTCGGGGGCTCTCTAAGACCCAGTACTTC. As protein: CASSSIARGLSKTQYF.

This chain joins TRBV4-3 and TRBJ2-1, with TRBD1 as a possible D gene (5 bases). Between the trimmed V and J ends, which lost 0 bases and 8 bases, there was a span of 11 bases. The CDR3 covers 14 residues. Germline V gives CDR1 LGHNA, CDR2 YSLEER. CDR3 coding DNA: TGCGCCAGCAGCCAAGAACCGTGGGGCGATGAGCAGTTCTTC. This gives the protein CASSQEPWGDEQFF.

This clonotype was detected once. V and J are TRBV10-3 and TRBJ2-1, with 7 bases that match TRBD1. This CDR3 is 17 amino acids long. Trimming at V came to 2 bases and at J to 7 bases, leaving 14 bases not matched to a gene. Germline lookup yields CDR1 ENHRY and CDR2 SYGVKD. CDR3 nucleotides: TGTGCCATCAGTGAGGCACAATCACAGGGGATGAGGAATGAGCAGTTCTTC. Amino acid sequence: CAISEAQSQGMRNEQFF.